This TCR beta chain was sequenced in a study of T cells in Graves' hyperthyroidism and ophthalmopathy. General study findings and limits: A model of 13 V-J features distinguished ophthalmopathy from stable hyperthyroidism.

Trimming removed 4 bases at V and 7 bases at J, with 17 bases between. The CDR3 contains 14 residues. Germline V gene data show CDR1 as ENHRY and CDR2 as SYGVKD. RNA transcripts served as the template for amplifying TCR beta CDR3 regions. Researchers ran a first-round RT-PCR on the TCR CDR3 using the HTBI primer set. TCRdb used MiXCR to reprocess the multiplex PCR reads, holding one entry per CDR3 protein. Of 300,000 to 400,000 distinct CDR3 sequences in the sample, about 15% were seen once. As concerns this clonotype: Its target is unknown.

Graves' hyperthyroidism was deemed stable given no ophthalmopathy progression within 18 months. The diagnoses drew upon clinical symptoms, serum thyroxine and TRAb, thyroid ultrasound and orbital computed tomography. The PBMCs had their origin in about 9.7 ml of fresh peripheral blood. This chain connects TRBV10-3 to TRBJ2-7; no definite D call. Specimen: blood. The sequence came from an older woman with Graves' hyperthyroidism. The CDR3 loop reads CAISASPGLREQYF. In nucleotides, the CDR3 is TGTGCCATCAGTGCCTCCCCTGGGTTGCGAGAGCAGTACTTC.